This T cell receptor (beta chain) was documented in a study of cytomegalovirus exposure and HLA in healthy donors. Vbeta (60) and Jbeta (13) primers were used in the PCR. Profiled with immunoSEQ multiplex PCR; TCRdb holds only in-frame clones, not every one. The sample lists about 210,000 clones, about four fifths occurring once. The clonotype originates from a male donor in good health and CMV-seropositive. The material sequenced was PBMCs.

CDR3 DNA sequence: TGTGCCAGCAGCTTAGGTCAGGGGAGCACTGAAGCTTTCTTT. It codes for CASSLGQGSTEAFF. V usage is TRBV7-3 and J usage is TRBJ1-1, with D tentatively TRBD1 (6 bases). The germline gives CDR1 SGHTA, CDR2 FQGTGA. V dropped 2 bases and J dropped 4 bases, with 11 bases sitting between them. This CDR3 is 14 amino acids long.